This paragraph reports one TCR beta chain. The antigen it binds to is not known. No qualities accompany the bases; no much larger clone lies one base away. The data derive from a study of breast tumors, draining lymph nodes, adjacent tissues (dated by TCRdb to the mid-2010s). Study-level background: Breast cancer patients provided tumor, adjacent nontumor tissue and axillary lymph nodes, and the study compared the TCR beta repertoires across these three sources. In human breast cancer, the study set out to assess how tumor, surrounding tissue and draining lymph node repertoires relate to one another and whether T cells might be exchanged between them.

Sequenced on an Illumina HiSeq 2000. TCR beta chain libraries were generated by multiplex PCR amplification. The amplified TCR beta chain products were analyzed by high-throughput sequencing. TCRdb reprocessed the public reads (quality trimming at Q25 with fastp, clone calling with MiXCR) and kept in-frame beta chains. Identical CDR3 protein sequences are pooled into one entry, listed with their most common genes and DNA. The sample includes about 230,000 distinct CDR3 sequences, with roughly 32% observed a single time. In total, the top ten clones hold about 1.4% of the sample. The cysteine opens and the phenylalanine closes a CDR3 of 17 amino acids. The kept DNA is CDR3 alone, 51 bases in frame from the first base. V is cut back by 6 bases and J by 8 bases, with 15 bases in the junction unmatched. According to the germline V gene (reference sequence), CDR1 reads WNHNN and CDR2 reads SYGVQD. Lymph node samples were obtained from the axillary draining lymph nodes of breast cancer patients.

Results and caveats for the whole study, not just this receptor: Tumors showed preferential V and J gene usage, and their T-cell repertoire diversity fell below that of lymph nodes yet above that of nontumor tissue. The study presented the conclusion that tumor T cells originate in lymph nodes as consistent with a hypothesis, not as something directly demonstrated. The data were judged consistent with most tumor T cells deriving from the lymph node and then expanding within tumor tissue. Tumor and nontumor tissue repertoires were found to be significantly more similar in luminal-like than in basal-like breast cancer.

This clonotype was sampled from a female donor with breast cancer. Some clones in this sample may be carry-over from other donors' samples. Sample: axillary lymph node tissue. The chain uses TRBV10-1 and TRBJ2-1; TRBD2 fits 11 bases in the junction. The encoded CDR3 is CASSERFTSGSSDEQFF. Read as DNA, the sequence is TGCGCCAGCAGCGAGCGATTTACTAGCGGGAGTAGTGATGAGCAGTTCTTC.